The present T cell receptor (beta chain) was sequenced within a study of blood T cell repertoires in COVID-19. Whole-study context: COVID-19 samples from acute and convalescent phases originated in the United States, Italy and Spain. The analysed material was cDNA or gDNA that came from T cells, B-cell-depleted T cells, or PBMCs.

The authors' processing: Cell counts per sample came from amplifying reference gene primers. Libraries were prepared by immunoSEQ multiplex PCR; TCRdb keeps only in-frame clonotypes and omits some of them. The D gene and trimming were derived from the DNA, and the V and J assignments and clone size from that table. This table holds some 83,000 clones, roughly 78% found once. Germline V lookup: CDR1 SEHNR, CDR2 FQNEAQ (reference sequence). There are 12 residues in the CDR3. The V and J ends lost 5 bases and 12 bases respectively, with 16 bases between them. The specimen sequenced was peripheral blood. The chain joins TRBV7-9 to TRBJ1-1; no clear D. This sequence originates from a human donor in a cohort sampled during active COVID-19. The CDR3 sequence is CASSREQIHPFF. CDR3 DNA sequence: TGTGCCAGCAGCAGAGAACAGATACACCCTTTCTTT.